Presented here are 23 T cell receptor beta chains from one specimen sequenced in a study of shared clonotypes between healthy human individuals. CD8 cells classed as naive were CD45RO-negative and positively selected for CCR7, excluding terminally differentiated effector memory CD45RA+ cells. The protocol was immunoSEQ multiplex PCR, while the TCRdb copy is restricted to in-frame clones and leaves out a portion. The sample lists some 2,100,000 clones; around 93% were seen once. Sequences were obtained from naive CD8+ T cells from PBMCs. These receptors came from a man aged 18 to 35 in good health. Some clones in this sample may be carry-over from other donors' samples.

The rearrangement joins TRBV9 to TRBJ2-7; 11 bases align to TRBD2. The length of the CDR3 is 16 residues. CDR1 and CDR2 (germline): SGDLS, YYNGEE. Trimming at V came to 1 base and at J to 2 bases, leaving 5 bases not matched to a gene. The CDR3 DNA follows: TGTGCCAGCAGCGTATTTGAGACTAGCGGGACCTACGAGCAGTACTTC. Residues: CASSVFETSGTYEQYF.

V gene TRBV28 combines with J gene TRBJ1-2; 12 nucleotides align to TRBD1. The CDR3 spans 16 residues. The V and J ends lost 8 bases and 3 bases, in that order; junction bases with no gene match: 10. CDR1 is MDHEN and CDR2 is SYDVKM in the germline V gene. The CDR3 reads CASLGTGGEGYYGYTF. DNA for the CDR3: TGTGCCAGCCTCGGGACAGGGGGCGAGGGTTACTATGGCTACACCTTC.

The chain joins TRBV28 to TRBJ2-3; tentatively, D is TRBD2 (5 bases). Germline CDR1 reads MDHEN; CDR2 reads SYDVKM. This CDR3 has 14 residues. The V end lost 2 bases, the J end lost 6 bases, and 12 bases lay between the germline ends. The CDR3 is CASSLKKRADTQYF. The CDR3 DNA is TGTGCCAGCAGTTTAAAGAAGAGGGCCGATACGCAGTATTTT.

The count of this clone is one. The chain uses TRBV7-6 and TRBJ2-7; maybe TRBD2 (6 bases). Per the germline V gene, CDR1 is SGHVS and CDR2 is FNYEAQ. This CDR3 contains 15 residues. V lost 4 bases to trimming and J lost 1 base, with 14 bases between them. CDR3: CASSSRAGWSYEQYF. CDR3 DNA sequence: TGTGCCAGCAGCTCCCGGGCGGGGTGGTCCTACGAGCAGTACTTC.

The chain carries TRBV6-5 and TRBJ1-2; unclear D gene. Germline CDR1 MNHEY, CDR2 SVGAGI. The CDR3 spans 14 residues. Trimming removed 2 bases at V and 3 bases at J, with 10 bases between. The CDR3, as DNA: TGTGCCAGCAGTTACCCGGGAAAAGACTATGGCTACACCTTC. This encodes CASSYPGKDYGYTF.

V gene TRBV12-5 combines with J gene TRBJ1-1; 9 positions match TRBD1. Germline CDR1 is LGHNT and CDR2 is FRNRAP. V dropped 7 bases and J dropped 0; count of bases not matched to a gene: 12. The CDR3 extends over 17 amino acids. CDR3 nucleotide sequence: TGTGCTAGTGCCCCGGGGACAGGGCTTTACATGAACACTGAAGCTTTCTTT. This gives the protein CASAPGTGLYMNTEAFF.

This chain uses TRBV5-4 with TRBJ1-2; no firm D call. Germline V CDR1 and CDR2: SGHNT, YYREEE (reference sequence). The CDR3 spans 15 residues. Trimming shortened V by 2 bases and J by 6 bases, and 17 bases separated the two germline ends. CDR3 in DNA: TGTGCCAGCAGCTTCGCTGTGCAGATACGGCATGGCTACACCTTC. Its translation: CASSFAVQIRHGYTF.

The gene calls are TRBV11-2 and TRBJ2-7, with 9 nucleotides matching TRBD2. J was trimmed by 1 base and V by 4 bases; bases with no gene match: 5. Germline lookup yields CDR1 SGHAT and CDR2 FQNNGV. The CDR3 spans 15 residues. The CDR3 spells CASSSGLAPSYEQYF. The CDR3 DNA follows: TGTGCCAGCAGCTCCGGACTAGCGCCTTCCTACGAGCAGTACTTC. The variable domain in full, completed from reference TRBV11-2 and TRBJ2-7, reads EAGVAQSPRYKIIEKRQSVAFWCNPISGHATLYWYQQILGQGPKLLIQFQNNGVVDDSQLPKDRFSAERLKGVDSTLKIQPAKLEDSAVYLCASSSGLAPSYEQYFGPGTRLTVT.

The gene calls are TRBV27 and TRBJ2-1; the match to TRBD2 covers 7 bases. Germline lookup yields CDR1 MNHEY and CDR2 SMNVEV (reference sequence). V trimming: 8 bases; J trimming: 2 bases; junction bases outside the gene matches: 3. This CDR3 comprises 13 residues. The CDR3 DNA follows: TGTGCCAGCGGGGAGGGGCCCTACAATGAGCAGTTCTTC. This encodes CASGEGPYNEQFF.

The chain has TRBV19 and TRBJ2-3; TRBD2 matches at 11 bases. J gave up 0 bases and V 7 bases, and 15 bases lay outside the gene matches. Germline V lookup: CDR1 LNHDA, CDR2 SQIVND (reference sequence). The CDR3 sequence is 19 residues long. The CDR3 DNA reads as TGTGCCAGTAAGGGACTAAGGGGGACTAGCGGTAAAAGCACAGATACGCAGTATTTT. It codes for CASKGLRGTSGKSTDTQYF.

Points on this clone: Other nucleotide sequences in the sample specify the same CDR3. V is TRBV4-1 and J is TRBJ2-1; D not certain. The CDR3 is 13 amino acids. V gave up 4 bases and J gave up 4 bases, with 8 bases separating them. Per the germline V gene, CDR1 is MGHRA and CDR2 is YSYEKL. CDR3 nucleotide sequence: TGCGCCAGCAGCCCCGGACGATACAATGAGCAGTTCTTC. Translating gives CASSPGRYNEQFF.

This chain's CDR3 is CASSFLAGPSYEQYF. The CDR3 nucleotides are TGCGCCAGCAGTTTCCTAGCGGGCCCCTCCTACGAGCAGTACTTC. The genes are TRBV4-1 and TRBJ2-7, with TRBD2 matching over 8 bases. This CDR3 has 15 residues. CDR1 is MGHRA, CDR2 YSYEKL, per germline. V lost 6 bases to trimming and J lost 0 bases; unmatched junction nucleotides: 7.

This clone was counted a few times. This chain uses TRBV6-6 with TRBJ1-5; 9 bases fit TRBD1. The V and J ends lost 5 bases and 5 bases, in that order; junction bases with no gene match: 4. In germline, CDR1 is MNHNY, CDR2 SVGAGI (reference sequence). This CDR3 has 14 residues. DNA of the CDR3: TGTGCCAGCAGTCACCGACAGGGGGATCAGCCCCAGCATTTT. This codes for CASSHRQGDQPQHF.

This clone came up once. This chain joins TRBV10-2 and TRBJ2-1; D may be TRBD2 (6 bases). Trimming shortened V by 0 bases and J by 2 bases, and 23 bases separated the two germline ends. From germline, CDR1 is WSHSY and CDR2 SAAADI. The CDR3 has 20 residues. The CDR3 here is CASSESPRIAETPTYNEQFF. The CDR3 coding sequence is TGCGCCAGCAGTGAGTCCCCACGTATAGCGGAGACGCCTACCTACAATGAGCAGTTCTTC.

The V call is TRBV6-5, the J call TRBJ1-2; D gene uncertain. The CDR3 length is 13 residues. Trimming pared 2 bases from V and 3 bases from J, leaving 7 bases between. Per germline, CDR1 MNHEY and CDR2 SVGAGI. CDR3 sequence reads: CASSYRAYYGYTF. The CDR3 bases are TGTGCCAGCAGTTACAGGGCCTACTATGGCTACACCTTC.

Note on this clone: This same CDR3 is encoded by further DNA sequences in the sample. This chain uses TRBV30 with TRBJ2-1; D not resolved. CDR1 is GTSNPN and CDR2 is SVGIG in the germline V gene (reference sequence). V was clipped by 2 bases and J by 5 bases, with 4 bases between them. There are 11 residues in the CDR3. CDR3 in amino acids: CAWSRNNEQFF. The DNA of the CDR3 is TGTGCCTGGAGTCGGAACAATGAGCAGTTCTTC.

The chain is built from TRBV5-1 and TRBJ2-1; 10 bases match TRBD2. Germline CDR1 and CDR2: SGHRS and YFSETQ. Trimming cost V 1 base and J 8 bases; bases outside gene matches: 15. The CDR3 spans 18 residues. The chain's CDR3 is CASSLNGLADIIRHEQFF. The CDR3 nucleotides read TGCGCCAGCAGCTTGAATGGACTAGCGGATATTATACGGCATGAGCAGTTCTTC.

The rearrangement uses TRBV27 and TRBJ2-3; maybe TRBD2 (5 bases). V dropped 5 bases and J dropped 2 bases, with 11 bases sitting between them. CDR1 and CDR2 (germline): MNHEY, SMNVEV (reference sequence). The length of the CDR3 is 14 residues. The CDR3 DNA is TGTGCCAGCAGTGGCAGCGGCTCCACAGATACGCAGTATTTT. Protein product: CASSGSGSTDTQYF.

CDR3 region: CASSDLKRVRYEQYF. CDR3 in DNA: TGTGCCAGCAGTGATCTGAAAAGGGTCCGGTACGAGCAGTACTTC. This chain uses TRBV6-1 with TRBJ2-7; D ambiguous. Trimming cost V 3 bases and J 4 bases, with 16 bases left between them. The CDR3 is made up of 15 amino acids. Looked up from germline, CDR1 is MNHNS and CDR2 is SASEGT.

A few counts support this clone. The chain is built from TRBV9 and TRBJ1-1; D not certain. The CDR3 has 11 amino acids. Germline V gene sequence: CDR1 SGDLS, CDR2 YYNGEE. The germline V and J ends were trimmed by 3 bases and 8 bases, with 8 bases remaining between them. CDR3 bases: TGTGCCAGCAGCGGCCTTGGAGAAGCTTTCTTT. Its translation is CASSGLGEAFF.

This clone was seen a single time. The chain couples TRBV2 to TRBJ1-5; D remains ambiguous. The CDR3 extends over 14 amino acids. CDR1 and CDR2 (germline): SNHLY, FYNNEI. V was pared by 8 bases and J by 4 bases, with 15 bases between. The CDR3 nucleotides read TGTGCCAGCGAGCCTGACGCCGGGAATCAGCCCCAGCATTTT. Its protein product is CASEPDAGNQPQHF.

The chain has TRBV29-1 and TRBJ2-1; D may be TRBD2 (5 bases). Germline V gene sequence: CDR1 SQVTM, CDR2 ANQGSEA. This CDR3 is 13 amino acids long. V was clipped by 7 bases and J by 0 bases, with 10 bases between them. The CDR3 DNA reads as TGCAGCGCCGGGGTGAACTCCTACAATGAGCAGTTCTTC. This codes for CSAGVNSYNEQFF.

In its sample, this clone was seen once. The chain joins TRBV28 to TRBJ1-2, with D possibly matching TRBD1 (6 bases). The CDR3 consists of 15 residues. The V end lost 5 bases, the J end lost 2 bases, and 15 bases lay between the germline ends. Germline lookup yields CDR1 MDHEN and CDR2 SYDVKM. The CDR3 DNA reads TGTGCCAGCAGTGCGTACAGGGTCTCAAACTATGGCTACACCTTC. Amino acid sequence: CASSAYRVSNYGYTF.